The 7 T cell receptor beta chains presented below share a single source sample, sequenced in a study of cytotoxic CD8 clonotypes in ibrutinib-treated CLL. Clones were read by immunoSEQ multiplex PCR, and TCRdb kept only the in-frame ones, dropping some. The table has approximately 70,000 clones, around 84% seen once. Here the sequenced sample was PBMCs, taken at disease progression, from a patient treated with ibrutinib. The receptors stem from a human donor with chronic lymphocytic leukemia.

As DNA, the CDR3 is TGTGCCAGCAGCTCCCACCCTGCAACTAATGAAAAACTGTTTTTT. As protein: CASSSHPATNEKLFF. The chain employs TRBV7-9 and TRBJ1-4; D is uncertain. Germline loops: CDR1 SEHNR, CDR2 FQNEAQ (reference sequence). The V end was cut by 4 bases, the J end by 0 bases, with 9 bases between. The CDR3 contains 15 residues.

This clone was seen many times. The chain recombines TRBV4-1 with TRBJ2-3; 7 bases line up with TRBD1. Germline V lookup: CDR1 MGHRA, CDR2 YSYEKL. V dropped 5 bases and J dropped 0; count of bases not matched to a gene: 5. This CDR3 contains 15 residues. CDR3 protein: CASSDTGASTDTQYF. CDR3 DNA: TGCGCCAGCAGCGACACAGGGGCAAGCACAGATACGCAGTATTTT.

This chain uses TRBV4-2 with TRBJ1-1, with D perhaps matching TRBD1 (6 bases). This CDR3 has 17 amino acids. V lost 3 bases and J 4 bases, leaving 21 bases between the germline ends. Germline assignment: CDR1 LGHNA and CDR2 YNFKEQ. The CDR3 coding sequence is TGTGCCAGCAGCCACCACGCGGGGGGGCGGATGGTCACTGAAGCTTTCTTT. Translating gives CASSHHAGGRMVTEAFF.

The chain combines TRBV7-3 with TRBJ2-1, with 9 bases lining up with TRBD2. Germline CDR1 reads SGHTA; CDR2 reads FQGTGA. The length of the CDR3 is 17 residues. The ends lost 0 bases at V and 7 bases at J; junction bases unmatched: 10. The CDR3 sequence: CASSLTVAGGPWNEQFF. The CDR3, as DNA: TGTGCCAGCAGCTTAACGGTTGCGGGAGGGCCTTGGAATGAGCAGTTCTTC.

This clone was counted only a few times. The genes are TRBV29-1 and TRBJ1-3, with D hard to call. V dropped 5 bases and J dropped 0 bases, with 8 bases sitting between them. CDR1 is SQVTM, CDR2 ANQGSEA, per germline. This CDR3 has 13 amino acids. In DNA, the CDR3 is TGCAGCGTTAGTCTATTCTCTGGAAACACCATATATTTT. Translated, it gives CSVSLFSGNTIYF.

The chain has TRBV10-3 and TRBJ2-5; TRBD2 aligns across 9 bases. V trimming: 4 bases; J trimming: 1 base; junction bases outside the gene matches: 4. Germline V gives CDR1 ENHRY, CDR2 SYGVKD. The CDR3 consists of 15 residues. The CDR3 here is CAISGTGLAQETQYF. The CDR3 DNA sequence: TGTGCCATCAGTGGCACGGGACTAGCCCAAGAGACCCAGTACTTC.

The V call is TRBV19, the J call TRBJ1-1; D call uncertain. The germline V and J ends were trimmed by 5 bases and 3 bases, with 7 bases remaining between them. The CDR3 contains 12 residues. Germline lookup yields CDR1 LNHDA and CDR2 SQIVND (reference sequence). The chain's CDR3 is CASSVRDTEAFF. The CDR3 DNA follows: TGTGCCAGTAGTGTACGGGACACTGAAGCTTTCTTT.